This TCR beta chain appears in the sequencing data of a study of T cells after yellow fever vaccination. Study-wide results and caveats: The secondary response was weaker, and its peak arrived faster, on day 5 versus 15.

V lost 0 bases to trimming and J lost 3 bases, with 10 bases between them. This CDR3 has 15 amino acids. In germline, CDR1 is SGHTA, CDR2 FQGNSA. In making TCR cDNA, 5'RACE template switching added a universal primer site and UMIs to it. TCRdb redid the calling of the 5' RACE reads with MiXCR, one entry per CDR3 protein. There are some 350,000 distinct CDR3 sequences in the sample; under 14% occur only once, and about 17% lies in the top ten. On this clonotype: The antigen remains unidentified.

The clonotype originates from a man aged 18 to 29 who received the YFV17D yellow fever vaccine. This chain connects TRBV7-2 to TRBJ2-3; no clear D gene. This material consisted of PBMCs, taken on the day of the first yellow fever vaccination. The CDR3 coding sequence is TGTGCCAGCAGCTTAGCGTTCCGAGTGACAGATACGCAGTATTTT. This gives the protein CASSLAFRVTDTQYF.